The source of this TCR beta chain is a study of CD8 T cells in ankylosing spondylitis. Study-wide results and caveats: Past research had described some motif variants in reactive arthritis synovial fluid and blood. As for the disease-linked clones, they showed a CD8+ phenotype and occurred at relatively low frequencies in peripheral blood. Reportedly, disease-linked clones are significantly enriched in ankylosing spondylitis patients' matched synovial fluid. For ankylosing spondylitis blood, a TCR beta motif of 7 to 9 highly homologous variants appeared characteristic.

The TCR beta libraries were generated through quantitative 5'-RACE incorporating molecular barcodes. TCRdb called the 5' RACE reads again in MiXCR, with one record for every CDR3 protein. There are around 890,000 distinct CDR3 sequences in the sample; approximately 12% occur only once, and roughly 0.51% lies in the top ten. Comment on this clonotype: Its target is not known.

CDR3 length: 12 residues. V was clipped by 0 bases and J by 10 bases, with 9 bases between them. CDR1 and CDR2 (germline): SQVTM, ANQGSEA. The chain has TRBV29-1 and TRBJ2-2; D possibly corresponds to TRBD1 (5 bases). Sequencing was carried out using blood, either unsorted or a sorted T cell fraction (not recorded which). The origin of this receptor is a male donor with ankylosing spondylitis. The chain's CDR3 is CSVEDQGEELFF. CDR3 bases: TGCAGCGTTGAAGATCAAGGGGAGGAGCTGTTTTTT.